This TCR beta chain was identified in a study of blood T cell repertoires in COVID-19. Study information: COVID-19 samples collected from the United States, Italy and Spain covered acute and convalescent phases. Sources were T cells, B-cell-depleted T cells, or PBMCs; the material itself was cDNA or gDNA.

Trimming took 8 bases from V and 0 from J; bases not matched to a gene: 1. In germline, CDR1 is SGHAT, CDR2 FQDESV (reference sequence). The CDR3 has 14 amino acids. In the authors' methods: Reference gene primer amplification in the assay estimated nucleated cell counts. The table came from immunoSEQ multiplex PCR; TCRdb's copy has only in-frame clones and leaves some out. V, J and clone size are taken as reported in that table, and D and trimming were inferred from the DNA itself. The sample shows about 240,000 clones, approximately 85% of them seen only once. Input material: peripheral blood. The rearrangement links TRBV11-1 to TRBJ2-3; 11 nucleotides match TRBD2. This TCR was sampled from an elderly man with acute or convalescent COVID-19. In DNA, the CDR3 is TGTGCCAGCTCTAGCGGGGGGAGCACAGATACGCAGTATTTT. Translating it yields CASSSGGSTDTQYF.